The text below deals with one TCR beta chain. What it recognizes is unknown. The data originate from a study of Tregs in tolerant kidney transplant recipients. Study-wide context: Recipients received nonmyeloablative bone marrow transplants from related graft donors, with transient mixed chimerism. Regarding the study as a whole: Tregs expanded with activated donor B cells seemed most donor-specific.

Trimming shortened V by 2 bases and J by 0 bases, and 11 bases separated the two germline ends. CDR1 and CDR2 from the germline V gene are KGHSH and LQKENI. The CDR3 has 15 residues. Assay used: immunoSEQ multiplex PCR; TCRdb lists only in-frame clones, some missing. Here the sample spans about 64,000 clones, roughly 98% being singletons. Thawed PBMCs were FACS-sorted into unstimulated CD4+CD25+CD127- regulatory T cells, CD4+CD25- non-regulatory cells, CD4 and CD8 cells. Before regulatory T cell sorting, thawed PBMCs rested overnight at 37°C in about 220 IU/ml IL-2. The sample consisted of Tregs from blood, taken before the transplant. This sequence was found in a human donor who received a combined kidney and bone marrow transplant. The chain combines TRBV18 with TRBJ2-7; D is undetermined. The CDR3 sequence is CASSPTLISSYEQYF. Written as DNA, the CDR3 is TGTGCCAGCTCACCAACTTTAATAAGCTCCTACGAGCAGTACTTC.